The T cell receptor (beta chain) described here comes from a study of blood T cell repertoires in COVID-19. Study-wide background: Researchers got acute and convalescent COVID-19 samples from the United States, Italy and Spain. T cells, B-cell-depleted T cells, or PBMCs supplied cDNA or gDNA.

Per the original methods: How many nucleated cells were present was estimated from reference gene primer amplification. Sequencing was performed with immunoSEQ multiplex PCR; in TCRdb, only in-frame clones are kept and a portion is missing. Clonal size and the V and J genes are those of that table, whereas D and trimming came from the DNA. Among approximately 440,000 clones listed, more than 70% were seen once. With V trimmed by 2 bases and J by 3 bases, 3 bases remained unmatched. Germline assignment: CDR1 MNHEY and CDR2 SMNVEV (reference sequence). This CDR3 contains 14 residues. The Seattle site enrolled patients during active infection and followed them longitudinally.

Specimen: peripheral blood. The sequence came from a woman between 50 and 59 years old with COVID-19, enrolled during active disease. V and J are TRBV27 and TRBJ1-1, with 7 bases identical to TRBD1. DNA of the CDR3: TGTGCCAGCAGTTTAAGGAGGGGGCACACTGAAGCTTTCTTT. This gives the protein CASSLRRGHTEAFF.